Each of the 20 T cell receptor beta chains below was sequenced from the same sample in a study of T cell responses to AZD1222 COVID-19 vaccine. Repertoires were generated with immunoSEQ multiplex PCR, while TCRdb's copy carries only in-frame clones and drops some. This sample has about 130,000 clones, with 75% to 95% found just once. The sample in question was peripheral blood, obtained on day 0 of AZD1222 vaccination. All receptors derive from an adult in good health.

This rearrangement joins TRBV7-2 to TRBJ2-2; weak D call: TRBD2 (6 bases). Germline loops: CDR1 SGHTA, CDR2 FQGNSA. The CDR3 loop spans 14 amino acids. V gave up 8 bases and J gave up 6 bases, with 16 bases separating them. The CDR3 protein is CASAPPSVSGELFF. The CDR3 DNA reads as TGTGCCAGCGCCCCCCCTAGCGTGTCCGGGGAGCTGTTTTTT. Supplemented by reference TRBV7-2 and TRBJ2-2, the full variable domain reads GAGVSQSPSNKVTEKGKDVELRCDPISGHTALYWYRQSLGQGLEFLIYFQGNSAPDKSGLPSDRFSAERTGGSVSTLTIQRTQQEDSAVYLCASAPPSVSGELFFGEGSRLTVL.

The chain recombines TRBV24-1 with TRBJ1-2; TRBD1 might be the D (5 bases). V was clipped by 7 bases and J by 0 bases, with 11 bases between them. This CDR3 has 14 amino acids. Germline CDR1 is KGHDR and CDR2 is SFDVKD. The CDR3 coding sequence is TGTGCCACCAGCGGCCTGGGGGCTAACTATGGCTACACCTTC. Its protein product is CATSGLGANYGYTF.

V gene TRBV5-1 combines with J gene TRBJ2-7; 9 bases are a match to TRBD2. This CDR3 is built from 13 residues. With V trimmed by 6 bases and J by 2 bases, 3 bases remained unmatched. Germline lookup yields CDR1 SGHRS and CDR2 YFSETQ. The CDR3 spells CASNSGRTYEQYF. The CDR3 coding sequence is TGCGCCAGCAACAGCGGGAGGACCTACGAGCAGTACTTC.

This clone was counted once. The V call is TRBV7-9, the J call TRBJ2-7, with unresolved D. Per germline, CDR1 SEHNR and CDR2 FQNEAQ (reference sequence). The CDR3 is 13 amino acids. V was cut by 1 base and J by 5 bases, with 9 bases left in between. This CDR3 is CASSLVGVHEQYF. In nucleotides, the CDR3 is TGTGCCAGCAGCTTAGTAGGAGTCCACGAGCAGTACTTC.

The chain joins TRBV14 to TRBJ1-1, with a possible D match to TRBD1 (5 bases). CDR3 length equals 13 residues. V was pared by 1 base and J by 11 bases, with 14 bases between. CDR1 is SGHDN and CDR2 is FVKESK in the germline V gene. The CDR3 here is CASSQVLLGHAFF. The CDR3 coding sequence is TGTGCCAGCAGCCAAGTCCTTTTGGGGCACGCTTTCTTT.

This sequence joins TRBV4-3 and TRBJ2-7, with TRBD2 matching 9 bases. Germline assignment: CDR1 LGHNA and CDR2 YSLEER. This CDR3 has 14 residues. Trimming cost V 2 bases and J 8 bases; bases outside gene matches: 7. The CDR3 region is CASSQRPGLAQQYF. CDR3 in DNA: TGCGCCAGCAGCCAAAGGCCGGGACTAGCCCAGCAGTACTTC.

This chain links TRBV12-5 with TRBJ2-2, with TRBD2 identical over 7 bases. After removal of 6 bases from V and 7 bases from J, the junction contained 5 bases not matched to a gene. The CDR3 has 13 residues. Germline assignment: CDR1 LGHNT and CDR2 FRNRAP. CDR3 sequence (DNA): TGTGCTAGTGGCCTGGCGGGAGTCGGGGAGCTGTTTTTT. It yields the protein CASGLAGVGELFF.

The chain has TRBV24-1 and TRBJ2-1, with TRBD2 matching over 7 bases. The CDR3 runs to 15 residues. Germline V CDR1 and CDR2: KGHDR, SFDVKD. The J segment lost 10 bases and the V segment lost 0 bases, leaving 8 bases of the junction unmatched. Written as DNA, the CDR3 is TGTGCCACCAGTGATTTGTCGGGGGGACTCAAAGAGCAGTTCTTC. Its translation is CATSDLSGGLKEQFF.

This chain links TRBV6-4 with TRBJ1-4; possible D gene TRBD1, 5 bases. The germline V gene has CDR1 MRHNA and CDR2 SNTAGT. V shed 4 bases and J shed 5 bases, with 17 bases lying between them. This CDR3 spans 16 amino acids. CDR3: CASSAGRFNSNEKLFF. The CDR3 bases are TGTGCCAGCAGTGCGGGACGCTTTAACTCCAATGAAAAACTGTTTTTT.

The chain recombines TRBV7-2 with TRBJ2-7; maybe TRBD2 (6 bases). Trimming removed 1 base at V and 5 bases at J, with 9 bases between. This CDR3 is 13 amino acids long. Per germline, CDR1 SGHTA and CDR2 FQGNSA. The CDR3: CASSLVDYHEQYF. The DNA of the CDR3 is TGTGCCAGCAGCTTAGTGGACTATCACGAGCAGTACTTC.

V usage is TRBV29-1 and J usage is TRBJ1-4; perhaps TRBD1 as D (6 bases). V was pared by 5 bases and J by 3 bases, with 10 bases between. The CDR3 has 13 residues. The germline gives CDR1 SQVTM, CDR2 ANQGSEA. The CDR3: CSVSRQANEKLFF. The CDR3, as DNA: TGCAGCGTTAGCAGACAGGCTAATGAAAAACTGTTTTTT.

This sequence joins TRBV5-1 and TRBJ2-1; TRBD2 matches 9 bases. Per the germline V gene, CDR1 is SGHRS and CDR2 is YFSETQ. J lost 5 bases, V lost 1 base, and 4 bases had no gene match. The CDR3 spans 15 residues. CDR3 region: CASSLTSGSHNEQFF. CDR3 coding DNA: TGCGCCAGCAGCTTGACTAGCGGGTCACACAATGAGCAGTTCTTC. The full variable domain, with the rest looked up from reference TRBV5-1 and TRBJ2-1, is KAGVTQTPRYLIKTRGQQVTLSCSPISGHRSVSWYQQTPGQGLQFLFEYFSETQRNKGNFPGRFSGRQFSNSRSEMNVSTLELGDSALYLCASSLTSGSHNEQFFGPGTRLTVL.

The sample holds one count of this clone. The chain couples TRBV5-5 to TRBJ2-7, with TRBD1 matching over 8 bases. The CDR3 is 14 residues long. Losses at the gene ends were 4 bases for V and 3 bases for J; bases not matched to a gene: 6. Germline values: CDR1 SGHKS, CDR2 YYEKEE (reference sequence). The CDR3 nucleotides are TGTGCCAGCAGCCGGACAGGGTATAGCTACGAGCAGTACTTC. Encoded protein: CASSRTGYSYEQYF.

The chain recombines TRBV7-2 with TRBJ1-2, with D possibly being TRBD1 (5 bases). V was pared by 3 bases and J by 2 bases, with 10 bases between. The germline V gene encodes CDR1 SGHTA and CDR2 FQGNSA. The CDR3 loop spans 14 amino acids. The CDR3 spells CASSFSRENYGYTF. The CDR3 DNA is TGTGCCAGCAGCTTCAGCAGGGAAAACTATGGCTACACCTTC.

V is TRBV5-1 and J is TRBJ1-1; possible D gene TRBD1, 5 bases. Trimming took 2 bases from V and 7 from J, leaving 15 bases between them. Germline loops: CDR1 SGHRS, CDR2 YFSETQ. The CDR3 is made up of 14 amino acids. For the CDR3, the DNA is TGCGCCAGCAGCTTAGAAGGTGGGGGTCTTGAAGCTTTCTTT. Translating gives CASSLEGGGLEAFF.

The chain has TRBV5-5 and TRBJ2-7; TRBD2 agrees at 8 bases. CDR1 and CDR2 (germline): SGHKS, YYEKEE (reference sequence). The trim removed 4 bases at V and 0 bases at J, leaving 3 bases unmatched. The CDR3 sequence is 14 residues long. The CDR3 sequence is CASSLSGSSYEQYF. The CDR3 bases are TGTGCCAGCAGCCTAAGCGGGAGCTCCTACGAGCAGTACTTC.

The chain couples TRBV11-1 to TRBJ2-7; 13 bases line up with TRBD2. Germline-derived CDR1 and CDR2 are SGHAT and FQDESV (reference sequence). V trimming: 3 bases; J trimming: 4 bases; junction bases outside the gene matches: 3. This CDR3 region has 15 residues. CDR3 in amino acids: CASSFGLAGEYEQYF. Here the CDR3 DNA reads TGTGCCAGCAGCTTCGGACTAGCGGGAGAGTACGAGCAGTACTTC.

This rearrangement joins TRBV29-1 to TRBJ1-1; the D is unclear. Trimming stripped 4 bases from V and 2 bases from J, with 8 bases between. CDR3 size: 12 residues. Germline-derived CDR1 and CDR2 are SQVTM and ANQGSEA. For the CDR3, the DNA is TGCAGCGTTGGAAGGCTAAACACTGAAGCTTTCTTT. This encodes CSVGRLNTEAFF.

The chain recombines TRBV9 with TRBJ2-1; weak D call: TRBD2 (5 bases). CDR3 length equals 15 residues. In germline, CDR1 is SGDLS, CDR2 YYNGEE. V was pared by 4 bases and J by 5 bases, with 16 bases between. The CDR3 region is CASSPSGSLHNEQFF. In nucleotides, the CDR3 is TGTGCCAGCAGCCCTTCGGGAAGCCTCCACAATGAGCAGTTCTTC.

This chain uses TRBV18 with TRBJ2-5, with TRBD1 matching over 10 bases. CDR3 length: 20 amino acids. The germline CDR1 and CDR2 sequences are KGHSH and LQKENI. The V gene end was trimmed by 1 base and the J gene end by 2 bases; junction bases not matched to a gene: 16. CDR3 amino acids: CASSPQQTGGFPIPQETQYF. The CDR3 coding sequence is TGTGCCAGCTCACCACAGCAGACAGGGGGCTTCCCCATTCCACAAGAGACCCAGTACTTC.